Below, one TCR beta chain is given with its context. Its antigen is as yet unknown. This entry belongs to a study of T-cell memory formation after mild COVID-19. Notes on the study in general: While clones contracting from day 15 to 85 were balanced between CD4 and CD8, later expanders leaned CD4+. The CD4+ clones that contracted clustered mainly within CM and EM, and the CD8+ clones concentrated in EMRA. Pre-infection memory harbored some responding clones, suggesting cross-reactive memory joined.

Barcoded TCR alpha and TCR beta cDNA libraries with UMIs came from 5'RACE using constant-segment primers. TCRdb fed the 5' RACE reads into MiXCR, producing one record per CDR3 protein. Among about 450,000 distinct CDR3 sequences listed, 20% to 30% were seen once. Trimming left V 3 bases short and J 5 bases short, with 17 bases between. The germline V gene has CDR1 MNHEY and CDR2 SMNVEV (reference sequence). The CDR3 runs to 16 residues. The V call is TRBV27, the J call TRBJ2-1, with D unresolved. Specimen: PBMCs or a T cell subset sorted from them (not recorded which). The clonotype originates from an adult woman who had mild COVID-19 (a few samples of this study predate the infection). Cell type and time point are not known. The DNA of the CDR3 is TGTGCCAGCAGTTTCCTGGGCCTAACTCGGGACAATGAGCAGTTCTTC. It specifies CASSFLGLTRDNEQFF.